Listed below are T cell receptor beta chains from one sample, sequenced in a study of cytomegalovirus exposure and HLA in healthy donors. The protocol was immunoSEQ multiplex PCR, while the TCRdb copy is restricted to in-frame clones and leaves out a portion. Found here are approximately 150,000 clones, 85% of them singletons; the top ten hold over 2.5%. Sequenced: PBMCs. The receptors derive from a young man in good health and CMV-seropositive. Both conserved end residues are part of each CDR3. D genes are given only for firm matches. Some rows mark clone size as missing; the rest say once, few, many or name a class of expanded clone.

d_call j_call clone_size v_call cdr3_aa cdr3_nt
NA TRBJ1-6 once TRBV19 CASRSSSYNSPLHF TGTGCCAGTAGGAGTAGCTCCTATAATTCACCCCTCCACTTT
TRBD1 TRBJ1-4 once TRBV27 CASSSTGGEEKLFF TGTGCCAGCAGTTCCACAGGGGGCGAGGAAAAACTGTTTTTT
NA TRBJ2-1 NA TRBV10-3 CAIRVEYYNEQFF TGTGCCATCAGGGTTGAGTATTACAATGAGCAGTTCTTC
TRBD2 TRBJ2-1 NA TRBV5-1 CASSPGLAGYNEQFF TGCGCCAGCAGTCCGGGACTAGCGGGGTACAATGAGCAGTTCTTC
TRBD1 TRBJ1-1 NA TRBV5-4 CASSLLGGPEAFF TGTGCCAGCAGCTTGTTAGGGGGCCCTGAAGCTTTCTTT
NA TRBJ2-7 NA TRBV2 CASSVGLTSRYEQYF TGTGCCAGCAGTGTTGGACTAACTAGCCGATACGAGCAGTACTTC
NA TRBJ1-3 NA TRBV14 CASSQDSRLHPGNTIYF TGTGCCAGCAGCCAAGATAGCCGCTTACACCCGGGAAACACCATATATTTT
TRBD2 TRBJ2-1 NA TRBV6-5 CASSYSGGVNEQFF TGTGCCAGCAGTTACTCGGGAGGGGTCAATGAGCAGTTCTTC
TRBD2 TRBJ2-2 NA TRBV7-9 CSSSLTTSGNTGELFF TGTTCCAGCAGCTTGACAACTAGCGGTAACACCGGGGAGCTGTTTTTT
TRBD2 TRBJ2-7 NA TRBV27 CASSLSLGLAGAGEQYF TGTGCCAGCAGTTTATCGTTGGGACTAGCGGGAGCGGGCGAGCAGTACTTC
NA TRBJ1-1 NA TRBV7-8 CASSLTRETEAFF TGTGCCAGCAGCTTAACCAGGGAAACTGAAGCTTTCTTT
NA TRBJ2-7 few TRBV29-1 CSVDGGNLSYEQYF TGCAGCGTTGATGGGGGGAACCTCTCCTACGAGCAGTACTTC
TRBD2 TRBJ2-1 NA TRBV4-3 CASSQDLNGRIHNEQFF TGCGCCAGCAGCCAAGATCTTAACGGGAGGATCCACAATGAGCAGTTCTTC
TRBD1 TRBJ2-6 NA TRBV12-5 CASGLDRGLIMGSGANVLTF TGTGCTAGTGGTTTGGACAGGGGGCTAATCATGGGCTCTGGGGCCAACGTCCTGACTTTC
NA TRBJ1-1 NA TRBV7-7 CASSLDRNTEAFF TGTGCTAGCAGCCTAGACAGGAACACTGAAGCTTTCTTT
NA TRBJ2-3 NA TRBV4-3 CASSHLAKTTDTQYF TGCGCCAGCAGCCATCTAGCTAAAACCACAGATACGCAGTATTTT
NA TRBJ1-1 few TRBV4-1 CASSPSQVRGTEAFF TGCGCCAGCAGCCCTTCACAAGTGAGGGGGACTGAAGCTTTCTTT
NA TRBJ1-1 few TRBV7-9 CASSLGTGDTEAFF TGTGCCAGCAGCTTAGGGACGGGGGACACTGAAGCTTTCTTT
NA TRBJ1-5 NA TRBV5-5 CATSAVAGSNQPQHF TGTGCCACCTCAGCTGTGGCGGGCAGCAATCAGCCCCAGCATTTT
TRBD2 TRBJ2-3 NA TRBV5-5 CASSLGGGGRATDTQYF TGTGCCAGCAGCTTGGGAGGCGGCGGGAGGGCCACAGATACGCAGTATTTT
TRBD1 TRBJ2-5 NA TRBV15 CATSSRTGGETQYF TGTGCCACCAGCTCCCGGACAGGGGGGGAGACCCAGTACTTC
TRBD1 TRBJ2-7 NA TRBV7-8 CASSLEGTGAKQYF TGTGCCAGCAGCTTAGAGGGAACAGGGGCTAAGCAGTACTTC
TRBD1 TRBJ1-5 NA TRBV10-3 CAIRQGDQPQHF TGTGCCATCAGACAGGGGGATCAGCCCCAGCATTTT
NA TRBJ2-7 NA TRBV5-1 CASSAGRYEQYF TGCGCCAGCAGTGCAGGCCGCTACGAGCAGTACTTC
TRBD1 TRBJ1-1 NA TRBV7-9 CSSSSNLGDSKAFF TGTTCCAGCAGCTCAAACTTAGGGGACAGCAAAGCTTTCTTT
NA TRBJ1-4 NA TRBV7-9 CSSSTQQGTNEKLFF TGTTCCAGCAGCACTCAACAGGGAACTAATGAAAAACTGTTTTTT
NA TRBJ1-5 NA TRBV19 CASSIGARSSGPQHF TGTGCCAGTAGTATAGGGGCGCGGTCTAGCGGGCCCCAGCATTTT
NA TRBJ2-5 few TRBV4-1 CASSRLLSETQYF TGCGCCAGCAGCCGACTTCTCTCGGAGACCCAGTACTTC
NA TRBJ2-2 NA TRBV7-2 CASSLVSGNTGELFF TGTGCCAGCAGCTTAGTCAGCGGTAACACCGGGGAGCTGTTTTTT